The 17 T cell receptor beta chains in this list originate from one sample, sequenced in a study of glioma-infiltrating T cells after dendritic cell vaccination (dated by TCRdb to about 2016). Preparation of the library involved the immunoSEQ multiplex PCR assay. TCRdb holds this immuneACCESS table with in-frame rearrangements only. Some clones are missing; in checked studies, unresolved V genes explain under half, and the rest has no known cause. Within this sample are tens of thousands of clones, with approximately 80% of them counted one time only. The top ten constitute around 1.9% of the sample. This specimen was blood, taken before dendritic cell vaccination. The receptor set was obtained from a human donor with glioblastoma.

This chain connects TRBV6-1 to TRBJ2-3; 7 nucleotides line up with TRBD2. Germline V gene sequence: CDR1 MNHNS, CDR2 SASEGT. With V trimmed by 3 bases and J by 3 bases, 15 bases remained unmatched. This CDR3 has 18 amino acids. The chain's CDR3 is CASSDGVLAGEGTDTQYF. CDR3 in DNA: TGTGCCAGCAGTGACGGGGTGTTGGCGGGAGAGGGGACAGATACGCAGTATTTT.

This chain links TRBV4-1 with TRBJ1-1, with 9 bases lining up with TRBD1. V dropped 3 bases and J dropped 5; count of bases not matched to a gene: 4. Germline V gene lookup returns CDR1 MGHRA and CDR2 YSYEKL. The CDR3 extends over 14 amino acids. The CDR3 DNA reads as TGCGCCAGCAGCCAGCTAGGGACAGGGACTGAAGCTTTCTTT. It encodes CASSQLGTGTEAFF.

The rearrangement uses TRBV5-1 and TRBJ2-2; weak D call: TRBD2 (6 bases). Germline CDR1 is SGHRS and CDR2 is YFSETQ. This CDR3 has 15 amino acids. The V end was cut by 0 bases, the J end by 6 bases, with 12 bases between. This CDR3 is CASSLEGREAGELFF. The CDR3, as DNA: TGCGCCAGCAGCTTGGAGGGCAGGGAGGCCGGGGAGCTGTTTTTT.

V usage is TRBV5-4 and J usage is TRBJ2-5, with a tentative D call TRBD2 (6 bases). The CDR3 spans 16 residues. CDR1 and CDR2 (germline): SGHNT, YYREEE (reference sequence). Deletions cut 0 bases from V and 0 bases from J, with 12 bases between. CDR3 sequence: CASSLGVAANQETQYF. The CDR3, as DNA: TGTGCCAGCAGCTTGGGGGTAGCGGCGAACCAAGAGACCCAGTACTTC.

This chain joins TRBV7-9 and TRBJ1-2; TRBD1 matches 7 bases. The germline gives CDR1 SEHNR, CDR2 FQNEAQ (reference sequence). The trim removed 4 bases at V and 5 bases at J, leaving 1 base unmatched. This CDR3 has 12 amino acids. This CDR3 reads CASSSGQYGYTF. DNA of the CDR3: TGTGCCAGCAGCTCGGGACAGTATGGCTACACCTTC.

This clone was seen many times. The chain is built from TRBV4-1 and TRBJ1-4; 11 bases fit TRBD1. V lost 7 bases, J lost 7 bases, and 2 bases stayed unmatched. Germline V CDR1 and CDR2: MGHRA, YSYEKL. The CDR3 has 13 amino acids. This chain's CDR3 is CASTGTGGEKLFF. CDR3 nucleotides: TGCGCCAGCACCGGGACAGGGGGTGAAAAACTGTTTTTT.

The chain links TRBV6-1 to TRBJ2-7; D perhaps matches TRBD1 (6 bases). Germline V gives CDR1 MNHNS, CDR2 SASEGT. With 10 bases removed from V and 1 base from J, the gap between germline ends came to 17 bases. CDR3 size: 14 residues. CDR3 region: CAIKMTGSSYEQYF. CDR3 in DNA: TGTGCCATCAAGATGACAGGTTCTTCCTACGAGCAGTACTTC.

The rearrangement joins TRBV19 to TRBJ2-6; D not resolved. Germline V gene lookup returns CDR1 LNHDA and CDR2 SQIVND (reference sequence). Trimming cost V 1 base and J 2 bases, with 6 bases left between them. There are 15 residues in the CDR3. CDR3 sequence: CASSIAVTGANVLTF. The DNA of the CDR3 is TGTGCCAGTAGTATAGCGGTGACTGGGGCCAACGTCCTGACTTTC.

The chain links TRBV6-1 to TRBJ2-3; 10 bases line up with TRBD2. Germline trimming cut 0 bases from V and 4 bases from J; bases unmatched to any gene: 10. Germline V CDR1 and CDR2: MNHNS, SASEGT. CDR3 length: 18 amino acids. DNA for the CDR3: TGTGCCAGCAGTGAAGCGTTGAGCGGGAGGGGGGGTGCAGATACGCAGTATTTT. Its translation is CASSEALSGRGGADTQYF.

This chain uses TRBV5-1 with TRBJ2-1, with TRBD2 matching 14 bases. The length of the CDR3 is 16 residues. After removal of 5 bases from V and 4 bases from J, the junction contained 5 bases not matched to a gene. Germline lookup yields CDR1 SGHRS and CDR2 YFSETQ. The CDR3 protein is CASSRLAGGPYNEQFF. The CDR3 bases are TGCGCCAGCAGTCGACTAGCGGGAGGGCCTTACAATGAGCAGTTCTTC.

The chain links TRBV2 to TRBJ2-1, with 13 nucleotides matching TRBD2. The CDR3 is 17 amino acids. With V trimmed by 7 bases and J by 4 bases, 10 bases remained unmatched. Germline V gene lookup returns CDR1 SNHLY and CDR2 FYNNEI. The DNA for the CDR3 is TGTGCCAGCATACGGACTAGCGGGAGTTGGGGGTACAATGAGCAGTTCTTC. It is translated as CASIRTSGSWGYNEQFF.

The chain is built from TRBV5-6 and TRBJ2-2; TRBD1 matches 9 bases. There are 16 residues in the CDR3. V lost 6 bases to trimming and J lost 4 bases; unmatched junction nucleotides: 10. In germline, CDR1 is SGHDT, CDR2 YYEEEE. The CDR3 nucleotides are TGTGCCAGCAACTACGCCCGGGACAGGGCCACCGGGGAGCTGTTTTTT. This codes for CASNYARDRATGELFF.

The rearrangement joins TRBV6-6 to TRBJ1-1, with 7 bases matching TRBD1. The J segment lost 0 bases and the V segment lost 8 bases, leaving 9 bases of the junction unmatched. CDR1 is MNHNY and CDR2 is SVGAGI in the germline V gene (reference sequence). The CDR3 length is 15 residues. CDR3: CASGPGQLMNTEAFF. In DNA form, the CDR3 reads TGTGCCAGCGGACCGGGACAGCTGATGAACACTGAAGCTTTCTTT.

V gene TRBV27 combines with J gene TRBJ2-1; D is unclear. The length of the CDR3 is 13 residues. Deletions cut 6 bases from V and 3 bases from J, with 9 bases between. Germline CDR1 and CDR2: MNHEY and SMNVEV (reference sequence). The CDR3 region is CASSLLHYNEQFF. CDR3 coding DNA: TGTGCCAGCAGCCTACTACACTACAATGAGCAGTTCTTC.

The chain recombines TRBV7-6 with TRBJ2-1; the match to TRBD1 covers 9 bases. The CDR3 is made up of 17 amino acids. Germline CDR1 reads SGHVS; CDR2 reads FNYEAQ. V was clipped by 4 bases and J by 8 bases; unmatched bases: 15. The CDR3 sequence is CASSSKPTGGESYEQFF. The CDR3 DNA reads TGTGCCAGCAGCTCCAAACCTACAGGGGGCGAGTCGTATGAGCAGTTCTTC.

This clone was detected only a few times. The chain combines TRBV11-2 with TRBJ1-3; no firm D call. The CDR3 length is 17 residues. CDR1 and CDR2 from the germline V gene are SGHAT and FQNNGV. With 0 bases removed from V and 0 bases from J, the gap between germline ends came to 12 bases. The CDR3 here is CASSLDRVLSSGNTIYF. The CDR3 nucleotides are TGTGCCAGCAGCTTAGATCGGGTGCTAAGCTCTGGAAACACCATATATTTT.

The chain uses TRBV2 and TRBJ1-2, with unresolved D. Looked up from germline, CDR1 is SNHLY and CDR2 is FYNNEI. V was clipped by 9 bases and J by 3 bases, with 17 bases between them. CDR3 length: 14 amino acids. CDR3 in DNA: TGTGCCAGTCAAACCCAGCGGGGTGACTATGGCTACACCTTC. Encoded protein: CASQTQRGDYGYTF.